What follows are 8 T cell receptor beta chains derived from one specimen sequenced in a study of vaccination and CD4 T cells after COVID-19. Treatment: roughly 10-day PBMC culture with coronavirus spike peptide pools or control peptides (ViraFEST assay). Sequence data for DNA of cultured CD4+ T cells were generated by the Oncomine TCR Beta short-read assay. Each CDR3 protein gets one entry after TCRdb re-called the PCR reads with MiXCR. The sample consists of thousands of distinct CDR3 sequences, approximately 66% of them appearing once. For these TCRs, the target antigens are not known. Sequencing was done on a sample of CD4+ T cells from blood, cultured in vitro. These receptors originate from a human donor who had recovered from COVID-19.

This clonotype has more than one count but fewer than ten. This rearrangement joins TRBV20-1 to TRBJ2-2; D unclear. The ends were cut back, 0 bases at V and 5 bases at J, with 10 bases in the middle. The length of the CDR3 is 14 residues. Looked up from germline, CDR1 is DFQATT and CDR2 is SNEGSKA (reference sequence). CDR3 nucleotide sequence: TGCAGTGCTAGAGACCTCGACTTGACCGGGGAGCTGTTTTTT. Translation: CSARDLDLTGELFF.

In its sample, this clonotype ranks as medium-sized. V usage is TRBV2 and J usage is TRBJ1-6; D gene unclear. The CDR3 runs 13 residues. Looked up from germline, CDR1 is SNHLY and CDR2 is FYNNEI. Deletions cut 4 bases from V and 8 bases from J, with 9 bases between. CDR3 region: CASSGRSDSPLHF. Written as DNA, the CDR3 is TGTGCCAGCAGTGGACGGTCAGATTCACCCCTCCACTTT. The whole variable domain, remainder taken from reference TRBV2 and TRBJ1-6, is EPEVTQTPSHQVTQMGQEVILRCVPISNHLYFYWYRQILGQKVEFLVSFYNNEISEKSEIFDDQFSVERPDGSNFTLKIRSTKLEDSAMYFCASSGRSDSPLHFGNGTRLTVT.

The chain uses TRBV15 and TRBJ2-3, with 9 bases that match TRBD2. Germline trimming cut 3 bases from V and 3 bases from J; bases unmatched to any gene: 7. The CDR3 length is 16 residues. The V gene's germline CDR1 is LNHNV and CDR2 YYDKDF (reference sequence). CDR3 sequence: CATSSQGGRVTDTQYF. The CDR3 region has the DNA TGTGCCACCAGCAGTCAGGGCGGGAGGGTAACAGATACGCAGTATTTT.

The chain employs TRBV20-1 and TRBJ2-1, with D possibly being TRBD2 (5 bases). CDR1 and CDR2 (germline): DFQATT, SNEGSKA (reference sequence). The CDR3 is 13 residues long. V was trimmed by 0 bases and J by 7 bases, leaving 10 bases between them. CDR3 loop: CSARDLLVNEQFF. Here the CDR3 DNA reads TGCAGTGCTAGAGATTTACTAGTAAATGAGCAGTTCTTC.

The rearrangement links TRBV7-3 to TRBJ2-2; D call uncertain. V was trimmed by 4 bases and J by 3 bases, leaving 6 bases between them. The CDR3 is 13 residues long. Germline V gene data show CDR1 as SGHTA and CDR2 as FQGTGA. The CDR3 bases are TGTGCCAGCAGCTACCAGCACACCGGGGAGCTGTTTTTT. Amino acid sequence: CASSYQHTGELFF.

This clonotype was counted only a few times. The V and J genes are TRBV20-1 and TRBJ1-5, with 9 bases that match TRBD1. Trimming removed 5 bases from V and 7 bases from J; junction bases left unmatched: 12. The length of the CDR3 is 15 residues. Germline V gives CDR1 DFQATT, CDR2 SNEGSKA (reference sequence). The CDR3 protein is CSASLRTGEGQPQHF. CDR3 in DNA: TGCAGTGCTTCGCTAAGGACAGGGGAGGGCCAGCCCCAGCATTTT.

The chain employs TRBV6-1 and TRBJ1-2; 10 bases fit TRBD1. V trimming: 6 bases; J trimming: 7 bases; junction bases outside the gene matches: 8. The CDR3 totals 14 residues. Germline V gives CDR1 MNHNS, CDR2 SASEGT. The CDR3 loop is CASSWGQGTGGYTF. The CDR3 DNA reads TGTGCCAGCAGCTGGGGACAGGGGACAGGTGGCTACACCTTC.

The chain links TRBV20-1 to TRBJ2-7, with a tentative D call TRBD1 (6 bases). V was trimmed by 3 bases and J by 0 bases, leaving 9 bases between them. Germline V gene data show CDR1 as DFQATT and CDR2 as SNEGSKA (reference sequence). The CDR3 contains 13 residues. CDR3 in DNA: TGCAGTGCTAGTGACAGGAGCTCCTACGAGCAGTACTTC. It encodes CSASDRSSYEQYF.